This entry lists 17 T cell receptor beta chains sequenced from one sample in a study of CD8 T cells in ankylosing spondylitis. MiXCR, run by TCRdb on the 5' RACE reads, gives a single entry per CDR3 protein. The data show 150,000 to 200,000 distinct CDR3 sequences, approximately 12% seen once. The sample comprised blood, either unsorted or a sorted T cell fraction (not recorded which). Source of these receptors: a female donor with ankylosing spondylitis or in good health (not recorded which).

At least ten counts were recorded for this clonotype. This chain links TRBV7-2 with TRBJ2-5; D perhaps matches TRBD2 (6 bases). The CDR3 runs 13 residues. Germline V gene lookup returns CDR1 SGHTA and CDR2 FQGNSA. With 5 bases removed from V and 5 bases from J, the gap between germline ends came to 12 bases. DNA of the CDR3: TGTGCCAGCAGCGTGCCAGGAGGGGAGACCCAGTACTTC. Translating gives CASSVPGGETQYF.

The CDR3 sequence: CASSDGGVNEQFF. CDR3 nucleotide sequence: TGTGCCAGCAGTGACGGGGGGGTCAATGAGCAGTTCTTC. V gene TRBV6-4 combines with J gene TRBJ2-1; TRBD2 matches at 7 bases. In germline, CDR1 is MRHNA, CDR2 SNTAGT. The CDR3 loop spans 13 amino acids. V was pared by 2 bases and J by 6 bases, with 1 base of the junction left unmatched.

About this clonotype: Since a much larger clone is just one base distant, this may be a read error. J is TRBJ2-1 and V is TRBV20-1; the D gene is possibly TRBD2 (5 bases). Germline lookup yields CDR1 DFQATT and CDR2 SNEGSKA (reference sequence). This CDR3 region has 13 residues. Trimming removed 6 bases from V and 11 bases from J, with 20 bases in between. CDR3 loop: CSAWEFQGNKQFF. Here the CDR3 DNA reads TGCAGTGCCTGGGAGTTTCAAGGGAATAAGCAGTTCTTC.

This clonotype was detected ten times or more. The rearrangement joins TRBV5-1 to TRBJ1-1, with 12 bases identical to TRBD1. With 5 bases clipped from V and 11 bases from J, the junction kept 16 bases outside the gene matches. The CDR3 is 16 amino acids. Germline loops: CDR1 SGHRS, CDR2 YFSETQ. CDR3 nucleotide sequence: TGCGCCAGCAGTTCCGGGACAGGGGGCCGGGGGACCAATGCTTTCTTT. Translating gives CASSSGTGGRGTNAFF.

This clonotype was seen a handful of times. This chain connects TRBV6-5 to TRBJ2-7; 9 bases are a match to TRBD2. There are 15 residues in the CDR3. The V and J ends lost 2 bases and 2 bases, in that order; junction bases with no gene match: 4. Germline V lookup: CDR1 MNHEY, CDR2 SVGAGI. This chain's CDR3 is CASSYLAGQTYEQYF. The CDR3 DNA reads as TGTGCCAGCAGTTACCTAGCGGGGCAGACCTACGAGCAGTACTTC.

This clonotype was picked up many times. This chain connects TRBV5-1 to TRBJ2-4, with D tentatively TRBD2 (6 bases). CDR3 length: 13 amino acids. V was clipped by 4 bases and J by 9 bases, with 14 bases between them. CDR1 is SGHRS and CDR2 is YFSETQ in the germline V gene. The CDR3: CASSEEGWSIQYF. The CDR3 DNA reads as TGCGCCAGCAGCGAGGAGGGTTGGAGCATTCAGTACTTC.

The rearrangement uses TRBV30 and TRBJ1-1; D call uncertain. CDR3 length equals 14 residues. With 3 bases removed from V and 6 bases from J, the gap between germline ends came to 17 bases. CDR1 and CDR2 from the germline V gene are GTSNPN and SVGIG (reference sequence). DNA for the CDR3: TGTGCCTGGAGCGGCAGTTTCAGGAGATCTGAAGCTTTCTTT. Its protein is CAWSGSFRRSEAFF.

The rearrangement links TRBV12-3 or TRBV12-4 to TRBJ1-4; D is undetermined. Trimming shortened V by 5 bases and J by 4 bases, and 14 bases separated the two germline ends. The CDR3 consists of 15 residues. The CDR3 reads CASSLVGSLNEKLFF. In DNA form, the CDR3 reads TGTGCCAGCAGTCTCGTGGGGTCCCTTAATGAAAAACTGTTTTTT.

This CDR3 reads CASSASDRDGNTIYF. CDR3 bases: TGTGCCAGCAGTGCGTCGGACAGGGATGGAAACACCATATATTTT. V and J are TRBV12-3 or TRBV12-4 and TRBJ1-3; the match to TRBD1 covers 8 bases. The CDR3 sequence is 15 residues long. The V gene end was trimmed by 5 bases and the J gene end by 3 bases; junction bases not matched to a gene: 6.

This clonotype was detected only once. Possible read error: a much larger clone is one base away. The CDR3 spells CVSSVSDRDIQYF. The CDR3 DNA sequence: TGTGTCAGCAGCGTATCGGACAGGGACATTCAGTACTTC. V and J are TRBV9 and TRBJ2-4, with 8 bases that match TRBD1. Germline CDR1 reads SGDLS; CDR2 reads YYNGEE. CDR3 length equals 13 residues.

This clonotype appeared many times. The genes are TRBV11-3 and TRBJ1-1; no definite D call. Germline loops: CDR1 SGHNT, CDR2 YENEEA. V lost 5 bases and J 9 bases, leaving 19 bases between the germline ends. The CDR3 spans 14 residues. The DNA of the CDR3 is TGTGCCAGCAGCAGGGATGGGGATTTGGAGCAAGCTTTCTTT. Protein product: CASSRDGDLEQAFF. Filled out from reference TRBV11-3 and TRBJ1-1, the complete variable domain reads EAGVVQSPRYKIIEKKQPVAFWCNPISGHNTLYWYLQNLGQGPELLIRYENEEAVDDSQLPKDRFSAERLKGVDSTLKIQPAELGDSAVYLCASSRDGDLEQAFFGQGTRLTVV.

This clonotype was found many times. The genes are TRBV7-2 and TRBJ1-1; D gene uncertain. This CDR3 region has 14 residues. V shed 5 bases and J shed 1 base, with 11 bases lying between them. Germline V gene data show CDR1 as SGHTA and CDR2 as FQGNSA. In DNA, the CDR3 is TGTGCCAGCAGCCATCCAGGAGGGAACACTGAAGCTTTCTTT. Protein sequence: CASSHPGGNTEAFF.

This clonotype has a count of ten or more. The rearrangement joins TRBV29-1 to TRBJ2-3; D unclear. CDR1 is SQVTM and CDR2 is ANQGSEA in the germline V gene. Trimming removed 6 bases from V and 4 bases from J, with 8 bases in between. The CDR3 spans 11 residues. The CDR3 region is CSVKGPDTQYF. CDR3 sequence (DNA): TGCAGCGTGAAGGGCCCAGATACGCAGTATTTT.

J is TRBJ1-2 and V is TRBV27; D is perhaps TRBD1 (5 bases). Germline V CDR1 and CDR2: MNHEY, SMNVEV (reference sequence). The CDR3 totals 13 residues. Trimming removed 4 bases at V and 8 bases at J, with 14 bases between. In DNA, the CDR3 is TGTGCCAGCAGTTCCGGGGCGATGAGGGGCTACACCTTC. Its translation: CASSSGAMRGYTF.

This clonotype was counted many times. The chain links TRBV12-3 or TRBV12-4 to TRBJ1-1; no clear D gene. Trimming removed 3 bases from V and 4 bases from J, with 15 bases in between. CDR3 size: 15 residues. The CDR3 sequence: CASSFWAGSGTEAFF. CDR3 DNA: TGTGCCAGCAGTTTTTGGGCAGGATCTGGCACTGAAGCTTTCTTT.

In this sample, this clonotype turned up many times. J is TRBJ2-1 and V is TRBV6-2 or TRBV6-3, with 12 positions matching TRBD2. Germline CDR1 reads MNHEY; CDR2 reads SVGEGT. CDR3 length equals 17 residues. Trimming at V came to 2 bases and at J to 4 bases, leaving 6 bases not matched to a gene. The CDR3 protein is CASSYKPGLAGYNEQFF. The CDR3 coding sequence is TGTGCCAGCAGTTACAAGCCGGGACTAGCGGGTTACAATGAGCAGTTCTTC.

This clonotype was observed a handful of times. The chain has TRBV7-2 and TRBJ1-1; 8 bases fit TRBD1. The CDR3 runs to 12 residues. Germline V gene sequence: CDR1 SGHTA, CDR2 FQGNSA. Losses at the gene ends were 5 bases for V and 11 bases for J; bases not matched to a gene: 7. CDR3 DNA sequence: TGTGCCAGCAGCCCTCAGGGGGCGCGGGCTTTCTTT. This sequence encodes CASSPQGARAFF.